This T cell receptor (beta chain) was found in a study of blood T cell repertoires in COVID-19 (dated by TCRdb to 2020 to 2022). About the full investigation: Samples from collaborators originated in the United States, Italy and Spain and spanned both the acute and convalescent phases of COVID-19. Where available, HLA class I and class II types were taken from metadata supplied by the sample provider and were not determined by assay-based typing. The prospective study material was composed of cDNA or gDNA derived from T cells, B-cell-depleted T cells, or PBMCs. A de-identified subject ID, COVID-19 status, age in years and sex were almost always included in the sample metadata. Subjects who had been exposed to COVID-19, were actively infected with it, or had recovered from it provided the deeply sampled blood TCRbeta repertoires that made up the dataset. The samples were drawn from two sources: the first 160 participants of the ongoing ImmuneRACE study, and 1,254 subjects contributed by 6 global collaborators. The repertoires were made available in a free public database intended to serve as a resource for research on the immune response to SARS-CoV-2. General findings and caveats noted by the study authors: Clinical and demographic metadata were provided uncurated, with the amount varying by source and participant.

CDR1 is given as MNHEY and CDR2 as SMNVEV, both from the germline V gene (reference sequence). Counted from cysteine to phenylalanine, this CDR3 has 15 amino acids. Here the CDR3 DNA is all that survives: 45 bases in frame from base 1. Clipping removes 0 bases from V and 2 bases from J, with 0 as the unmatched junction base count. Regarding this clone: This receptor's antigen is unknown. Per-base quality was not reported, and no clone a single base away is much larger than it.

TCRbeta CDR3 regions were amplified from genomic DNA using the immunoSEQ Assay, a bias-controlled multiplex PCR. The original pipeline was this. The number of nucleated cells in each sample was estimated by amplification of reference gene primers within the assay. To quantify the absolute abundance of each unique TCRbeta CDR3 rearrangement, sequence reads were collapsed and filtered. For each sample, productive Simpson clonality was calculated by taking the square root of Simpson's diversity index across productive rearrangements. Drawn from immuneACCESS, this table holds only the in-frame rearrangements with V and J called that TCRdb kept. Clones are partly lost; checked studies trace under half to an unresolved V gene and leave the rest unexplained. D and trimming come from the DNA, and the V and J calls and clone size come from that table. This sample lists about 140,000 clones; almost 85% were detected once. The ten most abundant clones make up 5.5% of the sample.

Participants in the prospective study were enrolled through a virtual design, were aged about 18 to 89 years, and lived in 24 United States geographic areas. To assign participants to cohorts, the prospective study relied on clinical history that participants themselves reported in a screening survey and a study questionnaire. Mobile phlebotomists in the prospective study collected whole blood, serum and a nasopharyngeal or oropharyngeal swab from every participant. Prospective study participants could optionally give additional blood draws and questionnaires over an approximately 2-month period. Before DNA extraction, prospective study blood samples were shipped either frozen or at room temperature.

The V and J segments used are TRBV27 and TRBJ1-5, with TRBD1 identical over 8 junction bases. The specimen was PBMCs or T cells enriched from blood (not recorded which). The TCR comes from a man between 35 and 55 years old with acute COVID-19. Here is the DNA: TGTGCCAGCAGTTTATCGGACAGGGGCAATCAGCCCCAGCATTTT. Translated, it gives CASSLSDRGNQPQHF.